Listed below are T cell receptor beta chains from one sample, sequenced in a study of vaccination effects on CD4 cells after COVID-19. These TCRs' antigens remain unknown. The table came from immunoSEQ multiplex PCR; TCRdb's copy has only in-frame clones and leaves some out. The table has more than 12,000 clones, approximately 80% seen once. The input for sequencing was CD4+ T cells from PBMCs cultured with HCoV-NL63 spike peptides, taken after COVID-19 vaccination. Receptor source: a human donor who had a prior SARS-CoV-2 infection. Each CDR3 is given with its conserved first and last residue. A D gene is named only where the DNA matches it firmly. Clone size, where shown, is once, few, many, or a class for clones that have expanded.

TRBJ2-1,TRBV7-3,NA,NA,CASSLRGPLEVQFF,TGTGCCAGCAGCTTAAGAGGGCCCCTAGAGGTGCAGTTCTTC
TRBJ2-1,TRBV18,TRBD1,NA,CASSRDRQYNEQFF,TGTGCCAGCTCAAGGGACAGGCAATACAATGAGCAGTTCTTC
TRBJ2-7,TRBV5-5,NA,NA,CASSFEGPGWYEQYF,TGTGCCAGCAGCTTCGAGGGGCCAGGGTGGTACGAGCAGTACTTC
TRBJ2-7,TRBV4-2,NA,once,CASSAQDTYEQYF,TGTGCCAGCAGCGCACAGGATACCTACGAGCAGTACTTC
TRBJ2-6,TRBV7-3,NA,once,CASSSDSVNSGANVLTF,TGTGCCAGCAGCTCGGACAGTGTGAATTCTGGGGCCAACGTCCTGACTTTC
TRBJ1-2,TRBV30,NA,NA,CAWASWAANYGYTF,TGTGCCTGGGCCTCCTGGGCTGCTAACTATGGCTACACCTTC
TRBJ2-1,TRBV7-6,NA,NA,CASSLDWLREQFF,TGTGCCAGCAGCTTAGATTGGCTTCGGGAGCAGTTCTTC
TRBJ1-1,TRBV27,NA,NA,CASIGWAGGSGAFF,TGTGCCAGCATCGGCTGGGCCGGGGGTTCGGGAGCTTTCTTT
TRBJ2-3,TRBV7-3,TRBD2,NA,CASSRGHAGGTDTQYF,TGTGCCAGCAGCCGAGGTCATGCGGGGGGTACAGATACGCAGTATTTT
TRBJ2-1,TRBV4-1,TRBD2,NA,CASSQEGGRTSGYNEQFF,TGCGCCAGCAGCCAAGAAGGAGGCCGGACTAGCGGATACAATGAGCAGTTCTTC
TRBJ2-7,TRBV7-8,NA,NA,CASSPRTGGGYEQYF,TGTGCCAGCAGCCCCCGGACAGGCGGGGGGTACGAGCAGTACTTC
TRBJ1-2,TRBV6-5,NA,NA,CASSYDDRRYTF,TGTGCCAGCAGTTACGACGACAGACGCTACACCTTC
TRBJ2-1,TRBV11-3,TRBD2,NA,CASSPGTSGLEQFF,TGTGCCAGCAGCCCTGGGACTAGCGGGTTGGAGCAGTTCTTC
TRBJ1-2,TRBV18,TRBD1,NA,CASSPGQDNYGYTF,TGTGCCAGCTCACCAGGACAGGACAACTATGGCTACACCTTC
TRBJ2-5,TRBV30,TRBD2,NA,CAWSVGLGAGETQYF,TGTGCCTGGAGTGTGGGACTAGGGGCGGGGGAGACCCAGTACTTC
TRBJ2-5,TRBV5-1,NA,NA,CASSFQQETQYF,TGCGCCAGCAGCTTCCAGCAAGAGACCCAGTACTTC
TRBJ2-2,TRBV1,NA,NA,CTSSQEVPTGELFF,TGCACCAGCAGCCAAGAAGTGCCCACCGGGGAGCTGTTTTTT
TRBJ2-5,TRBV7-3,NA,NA,CASSLRVQETQYF,TGTGCCAGCAGCTTACGGGTCCAAGAGACCCAGTACTTC
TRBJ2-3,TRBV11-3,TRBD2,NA,CASSPRGTTNTQYF,TGTGCCAGCAGCCCACGGGGGACTACCAATACGCAGTATTTT
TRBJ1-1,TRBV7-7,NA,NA,CASSLSGNTEAFF,TGTGCTAGCAGCTTATCCGGGAACACTGAAGCTTTCTTT
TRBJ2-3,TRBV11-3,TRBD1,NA,CASSRDRGLSSTDTQYF,TGTGCCAGCAGCCGGGACAGGGGGCTTTCTAGCACAGATACGCAGTATTTT
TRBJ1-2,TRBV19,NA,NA,CASSIVAGTGYTF,TGTGCCAGTAGTATAGTGGCCGGAACGGGCTACACCTTC
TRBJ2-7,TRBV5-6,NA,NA,CASSLLAGEGVYEQYF,TGTGCCAGCAGCTTGTTGGCAGGGGAGGGAGTGTACGAGCAGTACTTC
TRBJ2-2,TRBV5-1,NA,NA,CASSDTPGTGELFF,TGCGCCAGCAGTGACACCCCGGGGACCGGGGAGCTGTTTTTT
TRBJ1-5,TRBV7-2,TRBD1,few,CASSLAGGWQPQHF,TGTGCCAGCAGCTTAGCAGGGGGCTGGCAGCCCCAGCATTTT
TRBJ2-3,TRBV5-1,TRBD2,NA,CASSLGLAGGQPTQYF,TGCGCCAGCAGCTTGGGCCTAGCGGGGGGGCAGCCTACGCAGTATTTT
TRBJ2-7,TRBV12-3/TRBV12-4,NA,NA,CASGRRSSYEQYF,TGTGCCAGCGGCCGGAGGAGCTCCTACGAGCAGTACTTC
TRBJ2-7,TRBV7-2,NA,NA,CASSQALPPYEQYF,TGTGCCAGCAGCCAAGCACTTCCACCCTACGAGCAGTACTTC
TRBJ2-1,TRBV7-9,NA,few,CASSLAGSSNNEQFF,TGTGCCAGCAGCTTAGCCGGGAGTTCCAACAATGAGCAGTTCTTC
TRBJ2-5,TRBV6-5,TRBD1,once,CASSHRDSQETQYF,TGTGCCAGCAGTCACCGGGACAGCCAAGAGACCCAGTACTTC